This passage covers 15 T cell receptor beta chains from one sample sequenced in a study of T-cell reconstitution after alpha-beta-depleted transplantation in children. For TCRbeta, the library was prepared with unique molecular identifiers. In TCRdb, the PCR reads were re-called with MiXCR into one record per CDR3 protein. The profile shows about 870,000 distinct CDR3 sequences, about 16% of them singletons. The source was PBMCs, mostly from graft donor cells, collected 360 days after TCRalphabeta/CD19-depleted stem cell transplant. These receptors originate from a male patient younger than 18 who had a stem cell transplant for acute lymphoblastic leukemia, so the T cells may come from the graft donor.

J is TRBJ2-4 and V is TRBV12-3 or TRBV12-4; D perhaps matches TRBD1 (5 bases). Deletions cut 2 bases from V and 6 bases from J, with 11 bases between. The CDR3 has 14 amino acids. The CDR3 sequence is CASSLRGPGNIQYF. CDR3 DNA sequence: TGTGCCAGCAGTTTAAGGGGTCCGGGAAACATTCAGTACTTC.

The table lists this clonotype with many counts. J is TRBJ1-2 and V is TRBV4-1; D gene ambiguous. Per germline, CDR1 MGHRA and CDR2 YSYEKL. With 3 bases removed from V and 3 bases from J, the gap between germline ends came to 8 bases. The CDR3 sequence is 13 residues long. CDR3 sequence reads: CASSQGEYYGYTF. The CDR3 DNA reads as TGCGCCAGCAGCCAGGGAGAGTACTATGGCTACACCTTC.

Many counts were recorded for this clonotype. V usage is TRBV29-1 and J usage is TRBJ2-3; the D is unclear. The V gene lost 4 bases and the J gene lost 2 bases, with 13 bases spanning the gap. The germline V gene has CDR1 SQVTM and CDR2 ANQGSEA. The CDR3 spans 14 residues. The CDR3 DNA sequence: TGCAGCGTTGTTGTAGCCGCTTTCACAGATACGCAGTATTTT. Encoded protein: CSVVVAAFTDTQYF.

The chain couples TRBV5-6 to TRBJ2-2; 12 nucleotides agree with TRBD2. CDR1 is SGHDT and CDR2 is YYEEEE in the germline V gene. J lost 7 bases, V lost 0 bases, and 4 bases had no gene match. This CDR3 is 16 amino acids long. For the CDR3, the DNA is TGTGCCAGCAGCTTGGGACTAGCGGGAGTAATCGGGGAGCTGTTTTTT. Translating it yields CASSLGLAGVIGELFF.

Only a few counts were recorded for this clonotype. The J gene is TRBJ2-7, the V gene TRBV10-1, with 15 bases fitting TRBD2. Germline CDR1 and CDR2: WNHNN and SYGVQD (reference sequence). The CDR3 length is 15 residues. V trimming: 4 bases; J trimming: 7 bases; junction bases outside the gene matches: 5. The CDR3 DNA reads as TGCGCCAGCAGTGGGACTAGCGGGAGGGCGAGGGAGCAGTACTTC. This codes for CASSGTSGRAREQYF.

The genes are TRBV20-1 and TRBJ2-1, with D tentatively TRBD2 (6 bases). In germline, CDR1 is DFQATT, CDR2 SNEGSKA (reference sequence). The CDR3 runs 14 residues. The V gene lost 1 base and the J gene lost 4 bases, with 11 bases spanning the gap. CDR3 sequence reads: CSARARDSYNEQFF. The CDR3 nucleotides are TGCAGTGCTAGAGCCCGGGACTCTTACAATGAGCAGTTCTTC.

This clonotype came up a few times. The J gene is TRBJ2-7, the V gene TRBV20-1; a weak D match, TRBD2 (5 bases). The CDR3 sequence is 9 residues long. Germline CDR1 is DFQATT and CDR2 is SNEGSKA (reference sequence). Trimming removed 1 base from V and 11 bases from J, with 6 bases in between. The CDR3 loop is CSARGRKYF. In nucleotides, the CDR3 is TGCAGTGCTAGAGGGAGGAAGTACTTC.

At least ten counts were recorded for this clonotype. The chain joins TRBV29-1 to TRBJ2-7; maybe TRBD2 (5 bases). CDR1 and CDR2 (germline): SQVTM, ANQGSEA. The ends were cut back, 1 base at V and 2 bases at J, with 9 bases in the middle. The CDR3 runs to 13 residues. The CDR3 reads CSVEGRGTYEQYF. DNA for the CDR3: TGCAGCGTTGAAGGCCGGGGAACCTACGAGCAGTACTTC.

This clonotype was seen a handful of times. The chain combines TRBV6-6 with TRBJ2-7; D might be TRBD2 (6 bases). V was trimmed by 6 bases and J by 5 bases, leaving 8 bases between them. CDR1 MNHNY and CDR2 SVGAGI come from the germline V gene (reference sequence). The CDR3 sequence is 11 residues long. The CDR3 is CASSPGDEQYF. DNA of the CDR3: TGTGCCAGCAGCCCGGGGGACGAGCAGTACTTC.

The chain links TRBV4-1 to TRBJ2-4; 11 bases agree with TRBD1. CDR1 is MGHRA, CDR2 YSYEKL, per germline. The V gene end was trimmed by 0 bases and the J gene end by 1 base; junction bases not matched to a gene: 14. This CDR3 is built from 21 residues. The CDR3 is CASSQEATGTGGWVAKNIQYF. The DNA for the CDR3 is TGCGCCAGCAGCCAAGAAGCTACCGGGACAGGGGGTTGGGTGGCCAAAAACATTCAGTACTTC.

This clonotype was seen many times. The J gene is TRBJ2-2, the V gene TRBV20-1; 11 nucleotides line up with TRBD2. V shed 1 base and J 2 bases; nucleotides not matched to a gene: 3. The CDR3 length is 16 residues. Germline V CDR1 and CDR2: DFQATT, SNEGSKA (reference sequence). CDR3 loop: CSARAGLAVNTGELFF. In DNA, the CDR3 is TGCAGTGCTAGAGCGGGACTAGCGGTTAACACCGGGGAGCTGTTTTTT.

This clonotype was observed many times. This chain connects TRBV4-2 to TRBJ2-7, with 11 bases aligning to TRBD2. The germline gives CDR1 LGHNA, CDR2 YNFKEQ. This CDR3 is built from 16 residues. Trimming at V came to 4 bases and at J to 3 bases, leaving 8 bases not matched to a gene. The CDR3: CASSPGGGLADYEQYF. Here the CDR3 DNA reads TGTGCCAGCAGCCCTGGCGGGGGACTAGCGGACTACGAGCAGTACTTC.

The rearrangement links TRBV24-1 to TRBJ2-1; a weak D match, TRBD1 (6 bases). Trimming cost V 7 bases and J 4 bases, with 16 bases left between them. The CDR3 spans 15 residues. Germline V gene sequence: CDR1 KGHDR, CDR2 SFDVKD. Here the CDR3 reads CATSKTGYQYNEQFF. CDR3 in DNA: TGTGCCACCAGCAAGACAGGTTATCAGTACAATGAGCAGTTCTTC.

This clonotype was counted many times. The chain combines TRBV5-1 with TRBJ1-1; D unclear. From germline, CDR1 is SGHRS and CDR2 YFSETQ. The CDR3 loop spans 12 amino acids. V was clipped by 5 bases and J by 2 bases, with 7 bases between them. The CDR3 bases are TGCGCCAGCAGTCACGGAAACACTGAAGCTTTCTTT. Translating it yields CASSHGNTEAFF.

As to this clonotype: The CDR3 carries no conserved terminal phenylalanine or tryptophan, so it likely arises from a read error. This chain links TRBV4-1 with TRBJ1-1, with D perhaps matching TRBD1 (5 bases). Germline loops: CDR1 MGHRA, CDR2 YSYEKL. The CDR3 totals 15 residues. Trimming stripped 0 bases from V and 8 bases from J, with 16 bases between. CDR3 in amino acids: CASSQDKEQGEEAFC. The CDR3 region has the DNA TGCGCCAGCAGCCAAGATAAAGAGCAGGGAGAAGAAGCTTTCTGT.